The source of this TCR beta chain is a study of blood T cell repertoires in COVID-19. Whole-study context: The samples span acute and convalescent COVID-19 from the United States, Italy and Spain. From T cells, B-cell-depleted T cells, or PBMCs came the material, which was cDNA or gDNA.

In the study's own analysis: Nucleated cell counts were estimated from reference gene primer amplification. Repertoires were generated with immunoSEQ multiplex PCR, while TCRdb's copy carries only in-frame clones and drops some. The V and J calls and clone size come from that table; D and trimming were worked out from the DNA. There are roughly 42,000 clones in the sample; 85% to 90% occur only once, and 9% lies in the top ten. Trimming took off 5 bases at V and 7 bases at J, with 17 bases between the two ends. This CDR3 spans 14 amino acids. Per the germline V gene, CDR1 is SGHDN and CDR2 is FVKESK.

This sequence joins TRBV14 and TRBJ1-2; maybe TRBD1 (5 bases). The specimen was peripheral blood. The TCR originated in a man between 25 and 39 years old with active or convalescent COVID-19. CDR3 in amino acids: CASSTRTGGFGYTF. The CDR3 bases are TGTGCCAGCAGCACCCGGACGGGGGGGTTTGGCTACACCTTC.